This is a list of T cell receptor beta chains from one sample in a study of CD8+ T cells in alopecia areata. The repertoire was sequenced with immunoSEQ multiplex PCR; TCRdb's copy has only in-frame clones and lacks some. The sample lists around 250,000 clones; roughly two thirds were seen once. The input for sequencing was CD4+ T cells sorted from blood, taken at week 0. The origin of the receptors is a human donor with alopecia areata. Both conserved end residues are part of each CDR3. A D gene is named only where the DNA matches it firmly. Clone size, where shown, is once, few, many, or a class for clones that have expanded.

v_call	clone_size	d_call	j_call	cdr3_nt	cdr3_aa
TRBV9	-	TRBD2	TRBJ2-5	TGTGCCAGCAGCGTAGGGGGGTTAGCGGGTCCCCAAGAGACCCAGTACTTC	CASSVGGLAGPQETQYF
TRBV27	-	-	TRBJ1-6	TGTGCCAGCAGTTTAACAGCAGGACCCCTCCACTTT	CASSLTAGPLHF
TRBV20-1	few	-	TRBJ1-2	TGCAGTGCTAGCGGGGATCATGGCTACACCTTC	CSASGDHGYTF
TRBV5-1	few	TRBD2	TRBJ2-3	TGCGCCAGCAGCTTAGCGGGGGGCACAGATACGCAGTATTTT	CASSLAGGTDTQYF
TRBV30	once	-	TRBJ1-5	TGTGCCTGGAGCCCAACACTTGGGACGGTTCGAAATCAGCCCCAGCATTTT	CAWSPTLGTVRNQPQHF
TRBV9	-	-	TRBJ2-2	TGTGCCAGCAGCGGCCCCGGGGAGCTGTTTTTT	CASSGPGELFF
TRBV29-1	once	-	TRBJ1-5	TGCAGCGTTGAAGTCTCCCCTCTCCAGCCCCAGCATTTT	CSVEVSPLQPQHF
TRBV5-1	-	-	TRBJ1-1	TGCGCCAGCAGCTTGATCGCCGAAGCTGAAGCTTTCTTT	CASSLIAEAEAFF
TRBV7-2	few	TRBD2	TRBJ2-7	TGTGCCAGCAGACCGGGACTAGCGGAAGGCTACGAGCAGTACTTC	CASRPGLAEGYEQYF
TRBV9	-	-	TRBJ2-1	TGTGCCAGCAGCGTAGCACGCCCCGATGAGCAGTTCTTC	CASSVARPDEQFF
TRBV7-9	-	-	TRBJ1-1	TGTGCCAGCAGCTTCGGGTTCTCAGCGGAAGCTTTCTTT	CASSFGFSAEAFF
TRBV5-1	-	TRBD1	TRBJ2-2	TGCGCCAGCAGCTGGATTAGGACAGGGTCCGGCGGGGAGCTGTTTTTT	CASSWIRTGSGGELFF
TRBV5-1	-	-	TRBJ2-1	TGCGCCAGCAGCTTGGTACAGAACTACAATGAGCAGTTCTTC	CASSLVQNYNEQFF
TRBV11-2	-	-	TRBJ2-1	TGTGCCAGCAGCTTTCTGTCGTTCTCCTACAATGAGCAGTTCTTC	CASSFLSFSYNEQFF
TRBV18	-	-	TRBJ1-5	TGTGCCAGCTCACCCTCCCCCCAGGGCAATCAGCCCCAGCATTTT	CASSPSPQGNQPQHF
TRBV7-2	-	TRBD1	TRBJ2-7	TGTGCCAGCAGCCTGGACAGGGGGCTGTACGAGCAGTACTTC	CASSLDRGLYEQYF
TRBV2	-	-	TRBJ2-3	TGTGCCACCCTCCGGGACGACTACACAGATACGCAGTATTTT	CATLRDDYTDTQYF
TRBV27	-	TRBD2	TRBJ2-1	TGTGCCAGCTGCGGGAGCCGAGGGAATGAGCAGTTCTTC	CASCGSRGNEQFF
TRBV6-5	-	TRBD1	TRBJ1-2	TGTGCCAGCAGTTACTGGACAGGGGATGGCTACACCTTC	CASSYWTGDGYTF
TRBV10-3	-	-	TRBJ1-1	TGTGCCATCAGTGGGGGCTTCAACACTGAAGCTTTCTTT	CAISGGFNTEAFF
TRBV7-2	-	-	TRBJ2-7	TGTGCCAGCAGCCAGGGCTTGTACGAGCAGTACTTC	CASSQGLYEQYF
TRBV19	-	-	TRBJ1-6	TGTGCCAGTCAGGGTCAGGATTCACCCCTCCACTTT	CASQGQDSPLHF
TRBV4-3	once	TRBD2	TRBJ2-5	TGCGCCAGCAGTCGATCTAGCGGGGGGCAAGAGACCCAGTACTTC	CASSRSSGGQETQYF
TRBV7-9	-	-	TRBJ1-3	TGTGCCAGCAGCTCTACCGGGACTGCCTCTCCGAGCTATTTT	CASSSTGTASPSYF
TRBV11-2	-	TRBD2	TRBJ2-3	TGTGCCAGCAGCTCCTGGAGCGGGGGCAGCACAGATACGCAGTATTTT	CASSSWSGGSTDTQYF
TRBV7-6	-	-	TRBJ2-2	TGTGCCAGCAGCTACCCCCGGGACGGCGGGGAGCTGTTTTTT	CASSYPRDGGELFF
TRBV7-9	once	TRBD1	TRBJ2-3	TGTGCCAGCAGCTCAGGGGGCTGGGGCACAGATACGCAGTATTTT	CASSSGGWGTDTQYF
TRBV20-1	-	-	TRBJ2-3	TGCAGTGCTGGGGAAGTAGATACGCAGTATTTT	CSAGEVDTQYF
TRBV15	once	-	TRBJ2-7	TGTGCCACCAGCAGAGCGGGACAGCCCCGGGAGGGCGAGCAGTACTTC	CATSRAGQPREGEQYF
TRBV29-1	-	-	TRBJ1-3	TGCAGCGTAAGGGGAGCTGGAAACACCATATATTTT	CSVRGAGNTIYF
TRBV29-1	-	-	TRBJ2-5	TGCAGCGTGGAACAGGGAAACCAAGAGACCCAGTACTTC	CSVEQGNQETQYF
TRBV5-1	-	-	TRBJ2-5	TGCGCCAGCAGCCCGGCCGTGTTTCGAGAGACCCAGTACTTC	CASSPAVFRETQYF
TRBV29-1	few	-	TRBJ2-1	TGCAGCGTTCTCGGGGGCGGGAGCTCCTACAATGAGCAGTTCTTC	CSVLGGGSSYNEQFF
TRBV29-1	-	TRBD1	TRBJ2-7	TGCAGCGTTGAGGGGACAGGGGCCTACGAGCAGTACTTC	CSVEGTGAYEQYF
TRBV27	-	-	TRBJ2-7	TGTGCCAGCAGTCCCACGCGGACCCCCTACGAGCAGTACTTC	CASSPTRTPYEQYF
TRBV7-2	-	-	TRBJ2-5	TGTGCCAGCAGCCCGACAGGATTCCAAGAGACCCAGTACTTC	CASSPTGFQETQYF
TRBV7-2	few	-	TRBJ2-3	TGTGCCAGCAGCCGACGGGAGAATACGCAGTATTTT	CASSRRENTQYF
TRBV2	-	-	TRBJ1-5	TGTGCCAGCAGTGAAAGGGTCGAGGGGCCCCAGCATTTT	CASSERVEGPQHF
TRBV15	-	-	TRBJ2-3	TGTGCCACCAGCAGCCTAACGGAGGTGGGCGTGAGTACAGATACGCAGTATTTT	CATSSLTEVGVSTDTQYF
TRBV30	-	-	TRBJ1-5	TGTGCCTGGAGTGCCTATAGCAATCAGCCCCAGCATTTT	CAWSAYSNQPQHF
TRBV5-5	once	-	TRBJ1-6	TGTGCCAGCAGCTTGGGGACGGGGTATTCACCCCTCCACTTT	CASSLGTGYSPLHF
TRBV5-1	-	-	TRBJ2-1	TGCGCCAGCAGCTTGAGCAGTAGCTCCTACAATGAGCAGTTCTTC	CASSLSSSSYNEQFF
TRBV6-6	-	TRBD1	TRBJ1-2	TGTGCCAGCAGCTTGACAGGGGACTATGGCTACACCTTC	CASSLTGDYGYTF
TRBV25-1	-	-	TRBJ2-3	TGTGCCAGCAAAAGACAAGACACAGATACGCAGTATTTT	CASKRQDTDTQYF
TRBV29-1	-	-	TRBJ2-5	TGCAGCGTTGAACACAGAGAGACCCAGTACTTC	CSVEHRETQYF
TRBV30	-	-	TRBJ1-1	TGTGCCTGCCCCGAAGCTTTCTTT	CACPEAFF
TRBV15	-	TRBD1	TRBJ2-7	TGTGCCACCAGCACCCGGGACAGGGTGTCATTATTGGGCTACGAGCAGTACTTC	CATSTRDRVSLLGYEQYF
TRBV29-1	-	-	TRBJ2-3	TGCAGCGTTGAAGGGGTTAGGGGGGTGAGTCCAGATACGCAGTATTTT	CSVEGVRGVSPDTQYF
TRBV30	few	-	TRBJ2-2	TGTGCCTGGAGTGTAGTGGGCGGGAACACCGGGGAGCTGTTTTTT	CAWSVVGGNTGELFF
TRBV29-1	-	-	TRBJ2-6	TGCAGCGTTGACGGGGAGCCTGGGGCCAACGTCCTGACTTTC	CSVDGEPGANVLTF
TRBV29-1	-	-	TRBJ2-5	TGCAGCGCCGGGGACTCCCGGGGAGAGACCCAGTACTTC	CSAGDSRGETQYF
TRBV5-1	-	-	TRBJ1-4	TGCGCCAGCAGCTTGTCTGACGCAACTAATGAAAAACTGTTTTTT	CASSLSDATNEKLFF
TRBV30	-	-	TRBJ1-1	TGTGCCTGGAGCCACGGTCGCGTGGCGGGCCCGAACACTGAAGCTTTCTTT	CAWSHGRVAGPNTEAFF
TRBV5-1	-	-	TRBJ2-6	TGCGCCAGCAGCAAGACAGGTACCCTCTCTGGGGCCAACGTCCTGACTTTC	CASSKTGTLSGANVLTF
TRBV5-6	-	-	TRBJ2-2	TGTGCCAGCAGCTTCCGGGGTGGTACCGGGGAGCTGTTTTTT	CASSFRGGTGELFF
TRBV5-1	-	-	TRBJ1-1	TGCGCCAGCAGCGTGGACACACGGGGAACTGAAGCTTTCTTT	CASSVDTRGTEAFF
TRBV30	-	-	TRBJ1-5	TGTGCCTGGAGTGTTCTATCGGGGTATAGCAATCAGCCCCAGCATTTT	CAWSVLSGYSNQPQHF
TRBV29-1	-	-	TRBJ2-3	TGCAGCGTTGGACAAGGCGGAGTTCCAGATACGCAGTATTTT	CSVGQGGVPDTQYF
TRBV30	-	-	TRBJ2-7	TGTGCCTGGAGTGTGACACAGGGTGGCATCTACGAGCAGTACTTC	CAWSVTQGGIYEQYF